The clone carrying this TCR beta chain turned up a few times. As yet, its antigen is unknown. The entry originates in a study of cytomegalovirus exposure and HLA in healthy donors. Study results and limitations: Common viral pathogens were later found to be apparently linked to several of the most significant clusters. Highly shared sequence variants in one cluster were likely a sequencing artifact. In a later analysis, compared with equally common non-associated chains, HLA-associated beta chains were more expanded.

The ends lost 2 bases at V and 0 bases at J; junction bases unmatched: 15. This CDR3 has 21 residues. The germline V gene has CDR1 SGHRS and CDR2 YFSETQ. The PCR had 60 Vbeta and 13 Jbeta primers. The repertoire was sequenced with immunoSEQ multiplex PCR; TCRdb's copy has only in-frame clones and lacks some. The table includes roughly 150,000 clones, approximately 80% detected once. Material for sequencing was PBMCs. The TCR sequence derives from a male donor in good health and CMV-seronegative. The rearrangement uses TRBV5-1 and TRBJ2-1; 12 bases match TRBD2. The CDR3 sequence: CASSLRLLAGGRPSSYNEQFF. For the CDR3, the DNA is TGCGCCAGCAGCTTACGGCTCCTAGCGGGGGGGCGTCCAAGCTCCTACAATGAGCAGTTCTTC.